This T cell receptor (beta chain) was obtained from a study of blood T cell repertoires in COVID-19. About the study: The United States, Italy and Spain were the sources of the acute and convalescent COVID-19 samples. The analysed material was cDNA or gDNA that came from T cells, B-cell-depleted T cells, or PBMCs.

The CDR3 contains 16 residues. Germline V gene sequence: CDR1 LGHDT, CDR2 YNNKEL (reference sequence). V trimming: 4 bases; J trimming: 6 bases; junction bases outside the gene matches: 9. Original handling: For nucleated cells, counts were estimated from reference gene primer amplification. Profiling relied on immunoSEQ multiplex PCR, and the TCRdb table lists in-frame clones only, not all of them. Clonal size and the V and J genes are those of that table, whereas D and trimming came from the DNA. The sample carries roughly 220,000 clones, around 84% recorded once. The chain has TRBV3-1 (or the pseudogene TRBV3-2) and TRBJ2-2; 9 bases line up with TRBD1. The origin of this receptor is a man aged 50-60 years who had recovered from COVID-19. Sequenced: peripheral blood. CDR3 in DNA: TGTGCCAGCAGCCGAAGAATGGACAGGGGAGCCGGGGAGCTGTTTTTT. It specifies CASSRRMDRGAGELFF.